These T cell receptor beta chains were read from a single sample in a study of T cell responses to AZD1222 COVID-19 vaccine. The data were produced by immunoSEQ multiplex PCR, yet TCRdb's version contains in-frame clones alone and is incomplete. The sample consists of 90,000 to 130,000 clones, roughly 87% of them appearing once. Sequencing used peripheral blood, obtained on day 0 of MenACWY control vaccination. Receptors originate from an adult in good health. Each CDR3 is given with its conserved first and last residue. A D gene is named only where the DNA matches it firmly. Clone size is shown for a subset of rows, as once, few, many or a class of expanded clone.

NA	TRBV7-8	TRBJ1-3	NA	CASSADSLGGNTIYF	TGTGCCAGCAGCGCGGACAGCCTAGGTGGAAACACCATATATTTT
NA	TRBV12-5	TRBJ2-5	NA	CASALTVQETQYF	TGTGCTAGTGCCCTGACAGTACAAGAGACCCAGTACTTC
NA	TRBV6-4	TRBJ2-3	NA	CASSSGRTSTDTQYF	NA
NA	TRBV28	TRBJ2-7	NA	CASSPEGVYYEQYF	TGTGCCAGCAGTCCCGAGGGAGTTTACTACGAGCAGTACTTC
NA	TRBV11-3	TRBJ1-1	NA	CASSYANTEAFF	TGTGCCAGCAGCTATGCGAACACTGAAGCTTTCTTT
NA	TRBV19	TRBJ1-2	NA	CASSESGTANYGYTF	TGTGCCAGTAGTGAGTCCGGGACTGCTAACTATGGCTACACCTTC
NA	TRBV27	TRBJ1-5	NA	CASRSSGWYNQPQHF	TGTGCCAGCAGGTCGTCCGGGTGGTACAATCAGCCCCAGCATTTT
NA	TRBV9	TRBJ1-6	NA	CASSVDHTSYNSPLHF	TGTGCCAGCAGCGTAGACCACACCTCCTATAATTCACCCCTCCACTTT
NA	TRBV5-1	TRBJ1-1	NA	CASTSGDSGTEAFF	NA
NA	TRBV2	TRBJ2-7	NA	CASSELAALYEQYF	TGTGCCAGCAGTGAATTGGCGGCCCTCTACGAGCAGTACTTC
NA	TRBV11-2	TRBJ1-1	NA	CASTHPGLNTEAFF	TGTGCCAGCACCCACCCGGGCCTGAACACTGAAGCTTTCTTT
TRBD1	TRBV7-9	TRBJ2-7	NA	CASSFGDRDGEQYF	TGTGCCAGCAGCTTCGGGGACAGGGATGGCGAGCAGTACTTC
TRBD1	TRBV13	TRBJ1-2	few	CASSLRGLSYGYTF	TGTGCCAGCAGCCTCAGGGGGCTTTCATATGGCTACACCTTC
NA	TRBV7-9	TRBJ2-3	NA	CASSEDSDTQYF	TGTGCCAGCAGCGAAGATTCAGATACGCAGTATTTT
NA	TRBV10-2	TRBJ2-7	NA	CASSEDRFSYEQYF	TGCGCCAGCAGTGAGGACAGGTTCTCCTACGAGCAGTACTTC
TRBD1	TRBV7-9	TRBJ1-4	few	CASSPPGTGNEKLFF	TGTGCCAGCAGCCCGCCCGGGACAGGGAATGAAAAACTGTTTTTT
NA	TRBV19	TRBJ1-6	NA	CASSLLGDNSPLHF	TGTGCCAGTAGCCTCCTGGGAGACAATTCACCCCTCCACTTT
TRBD1	TRBV5-1	TRBJ2-7	NA	CASSLVADRAYEQYF	TGCGCCAGCAGCTTGGTGGCGGACAGGGCATACGAGCAGTACTTC
NA	TRBV30	TRBJ1-1	NA	CAWIIQGSTEAFF	TGTGCCTGGATTATCCAGGGAAGCACTGAAGCTTTCTTT
NA	TRBV10-2	TRBJ1-1	NA	CASRKAGSNTEAFF	TGCGCCAGCAGAAAAGCGGGCTCTAACACTGAAGCTTTCTTT
NA	TRBV19	TRBJ2-1	NA	CASSIGGHPYNEQFF	TGTGCCAGTAGTATCGGAGGACACCCATACAATGAGCAGTTCTTC
NA	TRBV13	TRBJ1-2	NA	CASSLIQAIPSF	TGTGCCAGCAGCTTAATTCAGGCGATTCCCTCTTTC
NA	TRBV2	TRBJ1-1	NA	CANRPSTNTEAFF	TGTGCCAATAGACCGTCTACGAACACTGAAGCTTTCTTT
TRBD1	TRBV7-9	TRBJ1-1	NA	CASSRTGNVMNTEAFF	TGTGCCAGCAGCCGGACAGGGAACGTCATGAACACTGAAGCTTTCTTT
NA	TRBV10-1	TRBJ2-7	NA	CASSGVPGVPSYEQYF	TGCGCCAGCAGTGGGGTACCAGGGGTCCCCTCCTACGAGCAGTACTTC
NA	TRBV10-3	TRBJ1-2	once	CAISGSGDGYTF	TGTGCCATCAGTGGGTCAGGGGATGGCTACACCTTC
TRBD2	TRBV9	TRBJ2-1	NA	CASSASGGAYNEQFF	TGTGCCAGCAGCGCGAGCGGGGGGGCCTACAATGAGCAGTTCTTC
NA	TRBV19	TRBJ2-7	NA	CASSSSGNYEQYF	TGTGCCAGTAGCTCCTCTGGTAACTACGAGCAGTACTTC
TRBD1	TRBV7-2	TRBJ1-2	NA	CASSLFRDSLVGIGYTF	TGTGCCAGCAGCTTATTTCGGGACAGCCTAGTCGGAATAGGCTACACCTTC
NA	TRBV5-4	TRBJ2-7	NA	CASSVQDYEQYF	TGTGCCAGCAGCGTGCAGGATTACGAGCAGTACTTC
NA	TRBV25-1	TRBJ1-2	NA	CASSDMGPIYGYTF	TGTGCCAGCAGTGACATGGGACCGATCTATGGCTACACCTTC
NA	TRBV21-1	TRBJ2-7	NA	CASSNCSYEQYF	TGTGCCAGCAGCAATTGTTCTTACGAGCAGTACTTC